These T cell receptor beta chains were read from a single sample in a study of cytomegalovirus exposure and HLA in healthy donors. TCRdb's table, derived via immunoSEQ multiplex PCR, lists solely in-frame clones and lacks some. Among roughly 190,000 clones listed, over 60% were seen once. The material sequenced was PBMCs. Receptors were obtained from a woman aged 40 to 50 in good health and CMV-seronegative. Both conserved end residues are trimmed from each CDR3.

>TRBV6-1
ASSRTAGEAF
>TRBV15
ATSRTYSGEQY
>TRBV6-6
ASSYSRDSSAF
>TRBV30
ACRRGDRYTEAF
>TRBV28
ASRDSSTDTQY
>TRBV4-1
ASSQAQDNEQF
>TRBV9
ASSVAVNTEAF
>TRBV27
ASSFSGSNQPQH
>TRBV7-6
ASSSHREPNQPQH
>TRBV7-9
ASSSGVAGNTIY
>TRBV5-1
ASSFNAGDGNTIY
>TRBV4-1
ASSHTSDRFMNTEAF
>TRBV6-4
ASSEGLAGYNEQF
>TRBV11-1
ASSYLDRDEEGYT
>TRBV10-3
AISEQGISDTQY
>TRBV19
ASKGGSANTGELF
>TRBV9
ASSVGGGGGTGELF
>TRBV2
ASNFLAGLGETQY
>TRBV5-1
ASSLDAGGGDEQF
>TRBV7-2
ASSFYNQPQH
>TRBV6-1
ASSPGQVEKLF
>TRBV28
ASSLSGQGAYGYT
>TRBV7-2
ASSLDVGTSLTADTQY
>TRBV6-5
ASRPAGGDYGYT
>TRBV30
AWSETGVTEAF
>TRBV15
ATSRAPGYNEQF
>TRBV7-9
ASSTSLAGVSNEQF
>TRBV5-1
ASSLLPQSSGRAPNTGELF
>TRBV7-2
ASSLVADRETEAF
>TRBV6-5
ASSYSGLAEYNEQF
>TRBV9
ASRSSPRGTDTQY
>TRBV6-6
ASRPGTGNYGYT
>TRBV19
ASSKDLRQLSGELF
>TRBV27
ASSGGLGAYSNQPQH
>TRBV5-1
ASSLGGPLVSYNEQF
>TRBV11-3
ASSLRDSQETQY
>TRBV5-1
ASSPPGPGLNEQF
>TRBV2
ASRGASNPGPQH